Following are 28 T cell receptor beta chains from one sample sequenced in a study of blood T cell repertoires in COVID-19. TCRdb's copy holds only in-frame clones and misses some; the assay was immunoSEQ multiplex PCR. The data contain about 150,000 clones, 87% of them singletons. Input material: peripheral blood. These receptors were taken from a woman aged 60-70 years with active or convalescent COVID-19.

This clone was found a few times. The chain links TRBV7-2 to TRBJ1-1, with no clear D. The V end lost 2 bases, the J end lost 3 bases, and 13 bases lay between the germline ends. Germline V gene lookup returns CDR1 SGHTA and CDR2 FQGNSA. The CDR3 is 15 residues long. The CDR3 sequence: CASSLHPGMHTEAFF. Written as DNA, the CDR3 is TGTGCCAGCAGCTTACATCCGGGGATGCACACTGAAGCTTTCTTT. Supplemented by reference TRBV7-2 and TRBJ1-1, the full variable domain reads GAGVSQSPSNKVTEKGKDVELRCDPISGHTALYWYRQSLGQGLEFLIYFQGNSAPDKSGLPSDRFSAERTGGSVSTLTIQRTQQEDSAVYLCASSLHPGMHTEAFFGQGTRLTVV.

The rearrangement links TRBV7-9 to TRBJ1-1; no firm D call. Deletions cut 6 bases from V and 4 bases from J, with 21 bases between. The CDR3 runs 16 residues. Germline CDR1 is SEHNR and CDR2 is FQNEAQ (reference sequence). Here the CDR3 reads CASRPPPRVFSTEAFF. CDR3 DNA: TGTGCCAGCAGGCCCCCGCCCCGGGTTTTTAGCACTGAAGCTTTCTTT.

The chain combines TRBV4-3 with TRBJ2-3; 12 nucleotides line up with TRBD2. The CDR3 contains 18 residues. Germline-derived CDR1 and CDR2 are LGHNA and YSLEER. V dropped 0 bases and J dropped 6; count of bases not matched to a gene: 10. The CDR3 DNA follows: TGCGCCAGCAGCCAAGATAATCCTAGCGGGGGGGCTGCGGATACGCAGTATTTT. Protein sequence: CASSQDNPSGGAADTQYF.

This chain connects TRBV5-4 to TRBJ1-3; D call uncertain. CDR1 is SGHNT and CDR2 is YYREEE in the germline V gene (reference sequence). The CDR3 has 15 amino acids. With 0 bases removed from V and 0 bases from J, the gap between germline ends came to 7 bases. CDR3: CASSLAGSSGNTIYF. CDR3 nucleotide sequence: TGTGCCAGCAGCTTGGCCGGGAGCTCTGGAAACACCATATATTTT.

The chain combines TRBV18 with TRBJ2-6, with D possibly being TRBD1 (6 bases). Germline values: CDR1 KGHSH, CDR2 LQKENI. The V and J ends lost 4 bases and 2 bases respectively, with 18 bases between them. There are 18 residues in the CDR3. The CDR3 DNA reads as TGTGCCAGCTCACTCGGGTTACAGGGAAGTCCTGGGGCCAACGTCCTGACTTTC. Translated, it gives CASSLGLQGSPGANVLTF.

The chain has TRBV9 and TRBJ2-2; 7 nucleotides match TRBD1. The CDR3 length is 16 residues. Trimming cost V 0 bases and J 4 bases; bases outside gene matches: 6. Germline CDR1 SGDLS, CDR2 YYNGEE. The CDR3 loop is CASSVATGVSTGELFF. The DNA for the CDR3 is TGTGCCAGCAGCGTAGCTACAGGGGTGAGCACCGGGGAGCTGTTTTTT.

The CDR3 sequence: CASSPRERRTDHTDTQYF. CDR3 nucleotides: TGTGCCAGCAGCCCGCGGGAAAGACGGACGGATCACACAGATACGCAGTATTTT. The rearrangement uses TRBV7-9 and TRBJ2-3; D is possibly TRBD2 (6 bases). There are 18 residues in the CDR3. Between the trimmed V and J ends, which lost 5 bases and 2 bases, there was a span of 23 bases. Germline assignment: CDR1 SEHNR and CDR2 FQNEAQ (reference sequence).

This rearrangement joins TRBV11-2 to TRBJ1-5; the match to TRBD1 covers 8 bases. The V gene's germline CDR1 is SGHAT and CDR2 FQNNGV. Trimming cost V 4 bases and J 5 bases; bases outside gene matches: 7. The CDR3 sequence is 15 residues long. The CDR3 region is CASSSLGTGDQPQHF. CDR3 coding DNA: TGTGCCAGCAGCTCCCTTGGGACAGGCGATCAGCCCCAGCATTTT.

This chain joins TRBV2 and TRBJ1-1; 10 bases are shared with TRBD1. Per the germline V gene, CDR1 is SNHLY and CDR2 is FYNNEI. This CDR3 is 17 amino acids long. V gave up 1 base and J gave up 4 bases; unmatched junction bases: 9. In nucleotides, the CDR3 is TGTGCCAGCAGTGAAGAGGCGACCGGGACAGGGGCCACTGAAGCTTTCTTT. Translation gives CASSEEATGTGATEAFF.

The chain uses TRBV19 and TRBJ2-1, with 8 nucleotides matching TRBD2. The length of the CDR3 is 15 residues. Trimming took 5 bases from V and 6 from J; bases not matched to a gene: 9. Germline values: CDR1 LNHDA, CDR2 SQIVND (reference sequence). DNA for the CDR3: TGTGCCAGTAGTTCACCAGCGGGGGCCCGCAATGAGCAGTTCTTC. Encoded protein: CASSSPAGARNEQFF.

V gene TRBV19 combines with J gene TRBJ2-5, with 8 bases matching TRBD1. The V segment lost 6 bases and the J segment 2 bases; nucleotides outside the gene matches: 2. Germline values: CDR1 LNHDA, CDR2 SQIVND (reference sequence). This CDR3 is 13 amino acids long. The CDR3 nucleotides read TGTGCCAGTAGCAACAGGGGGCAAGAGACCCAGTACTTC. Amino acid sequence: CASSNRGQETQYF.

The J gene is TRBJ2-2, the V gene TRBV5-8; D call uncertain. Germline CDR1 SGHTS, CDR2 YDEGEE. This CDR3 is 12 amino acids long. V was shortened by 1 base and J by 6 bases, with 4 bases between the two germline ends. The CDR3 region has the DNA TGTGCCAGCAGCTTGAGCGCCGGGGAGCTGTTTTTT. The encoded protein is CASSLSAGELFF.

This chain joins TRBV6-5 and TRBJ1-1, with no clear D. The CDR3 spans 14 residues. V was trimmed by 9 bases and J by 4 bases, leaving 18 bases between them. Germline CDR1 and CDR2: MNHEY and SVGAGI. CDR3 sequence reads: CASHLRGGSTEAFF. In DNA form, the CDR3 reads TGTGCCAGTCACCTCCGGGGAGGGAGCACTGAAGCTTTCTTT.

The CDR3: CASGPQGQTGELFF. DNA for the CDR3: TGTGCTAGTGGTCCACAGGGTCAAACCGGGGAGCTGTTTTTT. This chain uses TRBV12-5 with TRBJ2-2; possibly TRBD1 for D (6 bases). Germline V gene sequence: CDR1 LGHNT, CDR2 FRNRAP. Trimming cost V 5 bases and J 5 bases, with 12 bases left between them. There are 14 residues in the CDR3. Drawing the rest from reference TRBV12-5 and TRBJ2-2, the complete variable domain is DARVTQTPRHKVTEMGQEVTMRCQPILGHNTVFWYRQTMMQGLELLAYFRNRAPLDDSGMPKDRFSAEMPDATLATLKIQPSEPRDSAVYFCASGPQGQTGELFFGEGSRLTVL.

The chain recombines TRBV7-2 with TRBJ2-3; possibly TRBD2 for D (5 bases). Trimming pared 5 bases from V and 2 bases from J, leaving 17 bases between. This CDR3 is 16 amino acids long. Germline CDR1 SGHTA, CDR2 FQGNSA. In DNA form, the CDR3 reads TGTGCCAGCAGCCTTATTGGCGGGTATAACACAGATACGCAGTATTTT. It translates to CASSLIGGYNTDTQYF.

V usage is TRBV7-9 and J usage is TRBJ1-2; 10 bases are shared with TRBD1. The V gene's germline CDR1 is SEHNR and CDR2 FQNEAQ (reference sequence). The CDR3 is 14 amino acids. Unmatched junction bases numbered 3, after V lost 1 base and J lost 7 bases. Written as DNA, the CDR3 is TGTGCCAGCAGCTTAGGGACAGGGGGAAGTGGCTACACCTTC. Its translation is CASSLGTGGSGYTF.

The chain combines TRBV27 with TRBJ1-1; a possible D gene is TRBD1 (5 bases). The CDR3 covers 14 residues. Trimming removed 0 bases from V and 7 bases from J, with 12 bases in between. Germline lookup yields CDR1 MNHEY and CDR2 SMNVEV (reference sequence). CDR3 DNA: TGTGCCAGCAGTTTATCGTCCGGGGGACGTGAAGCTTTCTTT. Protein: CASSLSSGGREAFF.

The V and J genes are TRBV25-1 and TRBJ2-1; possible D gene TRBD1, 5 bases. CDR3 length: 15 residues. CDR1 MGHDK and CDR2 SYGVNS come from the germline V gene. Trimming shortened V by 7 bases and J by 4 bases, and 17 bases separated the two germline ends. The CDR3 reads CASKEKDSTYNEQFF. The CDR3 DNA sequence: TGTGCCAGCAAGGAAAAAGACAGTACATACAATGAGCAGTTCTTC. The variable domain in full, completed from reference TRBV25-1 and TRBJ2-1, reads EADIYQTPRYLVIGTGKKITLECSQTMGHDKMYWYQQDPGMELHLIHYSYGVNSTEKGDLSSESTVSRIRTEHFPLTLESARPSHTSQYLCASKEKDSTYNEQFFGPGTRLTVL.

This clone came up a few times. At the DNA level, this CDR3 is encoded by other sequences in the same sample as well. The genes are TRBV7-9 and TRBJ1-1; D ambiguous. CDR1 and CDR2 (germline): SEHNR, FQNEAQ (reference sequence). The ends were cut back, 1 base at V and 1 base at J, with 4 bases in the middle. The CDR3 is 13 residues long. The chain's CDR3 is CASSLGQNTEAFF. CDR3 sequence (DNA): TGTGCCAGCAGCTTAGGTCAGAACACTGAAGCTTTCTTT.

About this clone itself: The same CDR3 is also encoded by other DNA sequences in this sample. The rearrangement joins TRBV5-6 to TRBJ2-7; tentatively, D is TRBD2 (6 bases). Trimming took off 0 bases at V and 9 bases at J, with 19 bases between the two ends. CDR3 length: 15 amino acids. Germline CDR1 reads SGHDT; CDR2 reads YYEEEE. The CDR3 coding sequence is TGTGCCAGCAGCTTGGCCTCGGCGGGACCCGTTGGGCAGTACTTC. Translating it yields CASSLASAGPVGQYF.

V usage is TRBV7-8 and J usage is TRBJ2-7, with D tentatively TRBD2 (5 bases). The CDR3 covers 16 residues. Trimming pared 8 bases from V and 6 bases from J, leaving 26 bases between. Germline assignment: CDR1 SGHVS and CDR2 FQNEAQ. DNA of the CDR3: TGTGCCAGCGGCCCACGGCGTGGCGGGCCGGCTATCGAGCAGTACTTC. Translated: CASGPRRGGPAIEQYF.

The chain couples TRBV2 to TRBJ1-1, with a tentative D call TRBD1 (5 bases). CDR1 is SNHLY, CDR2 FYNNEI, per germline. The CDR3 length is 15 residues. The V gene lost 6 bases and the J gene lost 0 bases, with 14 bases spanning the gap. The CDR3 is CASRVGAGMNTEAFF. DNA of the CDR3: TGTGCCAGCAGAGTAGGGGCAGGCATGAACACTGAAGCTTTCTTT. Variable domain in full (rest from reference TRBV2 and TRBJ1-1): EPEVTQTPSHQVTQMGQEVILRCVPISNHLYFYWYRQILGQKVEFLVSFYNNEISEKSEIFDDQFSVERPDGSNFTLKIRSTKLEDSAMYFCASRVGAGMNTEAFFGQGTRLTVV.

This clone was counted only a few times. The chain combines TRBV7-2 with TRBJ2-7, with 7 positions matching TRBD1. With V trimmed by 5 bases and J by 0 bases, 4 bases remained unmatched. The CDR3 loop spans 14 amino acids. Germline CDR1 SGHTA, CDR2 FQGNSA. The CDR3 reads CASSLGQASYEQYF. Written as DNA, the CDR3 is TGTGCCAGCAGCCTAGGACAGGCCTCCTACGAGCAGTACTTC.

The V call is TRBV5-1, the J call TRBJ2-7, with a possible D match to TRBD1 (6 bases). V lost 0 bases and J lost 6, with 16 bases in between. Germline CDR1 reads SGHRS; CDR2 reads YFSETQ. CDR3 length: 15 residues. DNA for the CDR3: TGCGCCAGCAGCTTGGTTTGGGGGCTCGAGTCCGAGCAGTACTTC. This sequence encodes CASSLVWGLESEQYF.

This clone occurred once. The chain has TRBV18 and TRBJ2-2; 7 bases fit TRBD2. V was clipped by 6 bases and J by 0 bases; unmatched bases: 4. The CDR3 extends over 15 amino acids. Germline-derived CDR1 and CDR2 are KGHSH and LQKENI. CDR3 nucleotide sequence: TGTGCCAGCTCCCCCGGGGGGACGAACACCGGGGAGCTGTTTTTT. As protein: CASSPGGTNTGELFF.

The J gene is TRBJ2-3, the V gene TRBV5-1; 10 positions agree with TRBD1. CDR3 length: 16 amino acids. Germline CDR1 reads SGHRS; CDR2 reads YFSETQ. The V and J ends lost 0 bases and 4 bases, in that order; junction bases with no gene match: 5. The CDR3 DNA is TGCGCCAGCAGCTTGGGCCTCGGACAGGGGGCAGATACGCAGTATTTT. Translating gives CASSLGLGQGADTQYF.

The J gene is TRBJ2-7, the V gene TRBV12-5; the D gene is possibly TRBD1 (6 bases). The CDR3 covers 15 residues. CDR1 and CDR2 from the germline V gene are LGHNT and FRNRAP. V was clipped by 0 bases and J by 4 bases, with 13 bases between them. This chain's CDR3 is CASGLVLGGSYEQYF. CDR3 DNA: TGTGCTAGTGGTTTGGTACTTGGGGGCTCTTACGAGCAGTACTTC.

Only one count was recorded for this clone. This chain's CDR3 is CASRGGDTEAFF. CDR3 sequence (DNA): TGTGCCAGCAGGGGGGGGGACACTGAAGCTTTCTTT. The J gene is TRBJ1-1, the V gene TRBV2; D might be TRBD1 (5 bases). V was shortened by 6 bases and J by 3 bases, with 8 bases between the two germline ends. This CDR3 spans 12 amino acids. From germline, CDR1 is SNHLY and CDR2 FYNNEI.